The subject of this entry is one T cell receptor (beta chain). What it binds is not known. The CDR3 spans 15 residues. Germline CDR1 MDHEN, CDR2 SYDVKM. The ends were cut back, 6 bases at V and 2 bases at J, with 16 bases in the middle. The second PCR ran roughly 6 to 12 cycles with a sample-barcoded 5' primer and J-beta primers. TCRdb re-called the 5' RACE reads with MiXCR, one entry per CDR3 protein. The sample includes about 930,000 distinct CDR3 sequences, 25% to 35% seen only once; the top ten take about 9.4%. The sample originates from a study of blood T cells in healthy people across ages. Turning to the study itself: The capture of about one barcoded beta molecule per two T cells was achieved by template switching. Study-wide results and limits: Roughly linearly, TCR beta diversity per million T cells fell as age increased. Naive CD4+ cells and diversity were both higher in long-lived donors than in aged donors.

The sample was also reused in another study, on T cells of mothers and their children. Turning to that study: A few healthy Caucasian mothers, along with their six children, were the donors.

Sequenced sample: blood. The chain couples TRBV28 to TRBJ2-5; D gene uncertain. This receptor was taken from a woman aged 40 to 50 in good health. CDR3 nucleotide sequence: TGTGCCAGCAGCCGACCAGGCTCTCCGCAAGAGACCCAGTACTTC. Protein product: CASSRPGSPQETQYF.